This T cell receptor beta chain stems from a study of T cell repertoires in cytomegalovirus infection. TCRdb redid the calling of the reads with MiXCR, one entry per CDR3 protein. The data show about 250,000 distinct CDR3 sequences, 10% to 15% seen once. V lost 5 bases, J lost 1 base, and 18 bases lay in between. Germline CDR1 and CDR2: SEHNR and FQNEAQ (reference sequence). The CDR3 length is 16 residues. The sequenced material came from PBMCs. The chain couples TRBV7-9 to TRBJ2-7; possibly TRBD1 or TRBD2 for D (5 bases each). This sequence was found in a human donor in good health (CMV status not recorded). Some clones in this sample may be carry-over from other donors' samples. CDR3 residues: CASSPYLVGDSYEQYF. The DNA for the CDR3 is TGTGCCAGCAGCCCATACCTAGTGGGGGATTCCTACGAGCAGTACTTC.